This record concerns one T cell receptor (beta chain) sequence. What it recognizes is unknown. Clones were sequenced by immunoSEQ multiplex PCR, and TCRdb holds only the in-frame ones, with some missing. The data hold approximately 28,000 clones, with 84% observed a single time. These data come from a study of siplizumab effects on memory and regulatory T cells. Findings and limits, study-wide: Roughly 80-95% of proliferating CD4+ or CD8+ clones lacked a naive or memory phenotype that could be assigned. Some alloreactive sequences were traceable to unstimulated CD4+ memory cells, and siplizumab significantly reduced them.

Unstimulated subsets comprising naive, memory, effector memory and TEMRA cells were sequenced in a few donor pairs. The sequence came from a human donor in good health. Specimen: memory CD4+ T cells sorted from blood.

CDR3 in amino acids: CASSTGGGGNTEAFF. The DNA for the CDR3 is TGTGCCAGCTCCACAGGGGGTGGTGGGAACACTGAAGCTTTCTTT. The rearrangement joins TRBV18 to TRBJ1-1, with 8 bases lining up with TRBD1. From germline, CDR1 is KGHSH and CDR2 LQKENI. This CDR3 spans 15 amino acids. Germline trimming cut 6 bases from V and 1 base from J; bases unmatched to any gene: 7.